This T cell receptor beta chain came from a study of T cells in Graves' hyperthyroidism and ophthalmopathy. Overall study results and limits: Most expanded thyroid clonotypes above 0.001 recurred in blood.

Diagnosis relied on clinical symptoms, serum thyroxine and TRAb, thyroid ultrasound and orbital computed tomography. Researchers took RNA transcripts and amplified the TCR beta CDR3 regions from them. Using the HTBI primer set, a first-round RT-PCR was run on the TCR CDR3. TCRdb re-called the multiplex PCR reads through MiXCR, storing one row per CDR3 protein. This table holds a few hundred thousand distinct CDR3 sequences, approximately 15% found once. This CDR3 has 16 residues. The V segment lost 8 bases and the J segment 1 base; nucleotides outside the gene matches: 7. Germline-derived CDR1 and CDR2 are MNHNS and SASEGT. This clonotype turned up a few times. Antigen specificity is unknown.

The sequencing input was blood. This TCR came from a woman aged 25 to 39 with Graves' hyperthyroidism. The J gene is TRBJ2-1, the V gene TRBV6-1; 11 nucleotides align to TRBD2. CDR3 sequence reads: CASGTSGSGSYNEQFF. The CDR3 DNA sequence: TGTGCCAGCGGCACTAGCGGGAGTGGGTCCTACAATGAGCAGTTCTTC.